A single sample is the source of the 13 T cell receptor beta chains below, sequenced in a study of blood T cell repertoires in COVID-19. Produced via immunoSEQ multiplex PCR; TCRdb's table is partial and in-frame only. Here the sample spans about 250,000 clones, 70% to 90% being singletons. The sequenced sample was PBMCs or T cells enriched from blood (not recorded which). The receptors come from a woman in her fifties or sixties with acute COVID-19.

J is TRBJ2-2 and V is TRBV10-3, with 9 bases matching TRBD1. The CDR3 is 17 residues long. Trimming removed 0 bases from V and 2 bases from J; junction bases left unmatched: 4. Germline V gene sequence: CDR1 ENHRY, CDR2 SYGVKD. The CDR3 region has the DNA TGTGCCATCAGTGAGTCGGCGGGACAGGGTAACACCGGGGAGCTGTTTTTT. It codes for CAISESAGQGNTGELFF.

In its sample, this clone was seen a few times. The chain joins TRBV5-4 to TRBJ1-1; weak D call: TRBD1 (6 bases). V lost 2 bases, J lost 6 bases, and 17 bases lay in between. Germline CDR1 is SGHNT and CDR2 is YYREEE (reference sequence). This CDR3 has 15 amino acids. The CDR3 region is CASSLQGIRRPEAFF. The CDR3 nucleotides are TGTGCCAGCAGCTTACAGGGAATCCGCCGGCCTGAAGCTTTCTTT.

The V gene is TRBV6-5, the J gene TRBJ2-1; D not resolved. This CDR3 spans 15 amino acids. V gave up 7 bases and J gave up 0 bases, with 13 bases separating them. Germline CDR1 MNHEY, CDR2 SVGAGI. The chain's CDR3 is CASTPEASSYNEQFF. The CDR3 DNA is TGTGCCAGCACCCCCGAAGCGAGCTCCTACAATGAGCAGTTCTTC.

This sequence joins TRBV18 and TRBJ2-5; D may be TRBD1 (7 bases). CDR3 length: 13 residues. Germline CDR1 KGHSH, CDR2 LQKENI. V was shortened by 4 bases and J by 4 bases, with 10 bases between the two germline ends. This CDR3 reads CASSHRGGETQYF. The CDR3 nucleotides read TGTGCCAGCTCACACAGGGGAGGAGAGACCCAGTACTTC.

CDR3 DNA: TGCGCCAGCAGCGGTTGGCGCGACAGTAATTCACCCCTCCACTTT. Translated, it gives CASSGWRDSNSPLHF. The rearrangement joins TRBV4-1 to TRBJ1-6, with TRBD1 as a possible D gene (5 bases). The CDR3 extends over 15 amino acids. The V end lost 5 bases, the J end lost 6 bases, and 14 bases lay between the germline ends. Looked up from germline, CDR1 is MGHRA and CDR2 is YSYEKL.

This clone was seen only a few times. The chain carries TRBV5-1 and TRBJ2-5; maybe TRBD2 (7 bases). The CDR3 has 15 amino acids. V was cut by 4 bases and J by 1 base, with 14 bases left in between. Germline V lookup: CDR1 SGHRS, CDR2 YFSETQ. CDR3 residues: CASSPGRGAQETQYF. CDR3 sequence (DNA): TGCGCCAGCAGCCCGGGCCGGGGGGCCCAAGAGACCCAGTACTTC.

On this clone itself: Other DNA sequences within the sample encode an identical CDR3. The chain joins TRBV5-1 to TRBJ2-5, with 7 bases matching TRBD2. With 4 bases clipped from V and 4 bases from J, the junction kept 7 bases outside the gene matches. In germline, CDR1 is SGHRS, CDR2 YFSETQ. The CDR3 has 14 amino acids. The CDR3 sequence is CASSPSGGVETQYF. CDR3 DNA: TGCGCCAGCAGCCCGTCTGGGGGGGTAGAGACCCAGTACTTC.

The chain is built from TRBV14 and TRBJ1-2; possibly TRBD1 for D (6 bases). V was shortened by 1 base and J by 4 bases, with 13 bases between the two germline ends. The CDR3 has 15 amino acids. The germline V gene encodes CDR1 SGHDN and CDR2 FVKESK. The CDR3 sequence is CASSQAGTSFYGYTF. CDR3 DNA sequence: TGTGCCAGCAGCCAAGCCGGGACATCATTCTATGGCTACACCTTC.

The J gene is TRBJ1-1, the V gene TRBV27; tentative D call: TRBD1 (5 bases). Deletions cut 5 bases from V and 0 bases from J, with 10 bases between. CDR1 and CDR2 (germline): MNHEY, SMNVEV (reference sequence). The CDR3 has 14 residues. CDR3 nucleotides: TGTGCCAGCAGTCAGACAGCTTTGAACACTGAAGCTTTCTTT. This sequence encodes CASSQTALNTEAFF.

The rearrangement links TRBV5-1 to TRBJ1-6; D not certain. Germline lookup yields CDR1 SGHRS and CDR2 YFSETQ. The CDR3 totals 13 residues. The ends were cut back, 0 bases at V and 7 bases at J, with 5 bases in the middle. As DNA, the CDR3 is TGCGCCAGCAGCTTGGACTTCAATTCACCCCTCCACTTT. Translated, it gives CASSLDFNSPLHF.

The genes are TRBV3-1 (or the pseudogene TRBV3-2) and TRBJ1-3; D gene uncertain. The CDR3 extends over 13 amino acids. With 8 bases removed from V and 0 bases from J, the gap between germline ends came to 8 bases. The germline V gene encodes CDR1 LGHDT and CDR2 YNNKEL (reference sequence). In DNA, the CDR3 is TGTGCCAGCGTCGAGTTCTCTGGAAACACCATATATTTT. This sequence encodes CASVEFSGNTIYF.

This clone was picked up a small number of times. This rearrangement joins TRBV30 to TRBJ2-7; 9 nucleotides match TRBD1. The V gene end was trimmed by 2 bases and the J gene end by 6 bases; junction bases not matched to a gene: 5. The CDR3 totals 13 residues. Germline V gene sequence: CDR1 GTSNPN, CDR2 SVGIG (reference sequence). This CDR3 reads CAWSKGQGLEQYF. In DNA, the CDR3 is TGTGCCTGGAGTAAAGGACAGGGGCTCGAGCAGTACTTC.

V is TRBV3-1 (or the pseudogene TRBV3-2) and J is TRBJ1-5; no clear D gene. V lost 5 bases and J 2 bases, leaving 13 bases between the germline ends. Per the germline V gene, CDR1 is LGHDT and CDR2 is YNNKEL (reference sequence). CDR3 length: 15 residues. CDR3 sequence reads: CASSNGPRGNQPQHF. The CDR3 DNA follows: TGTGCCAGCAGCAATGGGCCGAGGGGCAATCAGCCCCAGCATTTT.